A selection of T cell receptor beta chains follows, all from one sample in a study of cytomegalovirus exposure and HLA in healthy donors. TCRdb's copy holds only in-frame clones and misses some; the assay was immunoSEQ multiplex PCR. Altogether about 110,000 clones are present, around 80% being singletons, with the ten largest covering roughly 6%. Sequenced sample: PBMCs. These receptors were collected from a woman in her 50s in good health and CMV-seropositive. The CDR3 runs from the conserved cysteine through the conserved F or W. The order of the fields is J gene, V gene, clone size, D gene, CDR3 protein, CDR3 DNA. A D gene is named only where the DNA matches it firmly. Some rows mark clone size as missing; the rest say once, few, many or name a class of expanded clone.

j_call: TRBJ1-3
v_call: TRBV5-5
clone_size: few
d_call: -
cdr3_aa: CASSIGVLGNTIYF
cdr3_nt: TGTGCCAGCAGCATAGGGGTGCTTGGAAACACCATATATTTT

j_call: TRBJ2-1
v_call: TRBV7-2
clone_size: -
d_call: TRBD2
cdr3_aa: CASSYIRTSGGLNEQFF
cdr3_nt: TGTGCCAGCAGCTACATTCGGACTAGCGGGGGCCTTAATGAGCAGTTCTTC

j_call: TRBJ2-3
v_call: TRBV9
clone_size: few
d_call: -
cdr3_aa: CASSDRQSTDTQYF
cdr3_nt: TGTGCCAGCAGTGATCGACAAAGCACAGATACGCAGTATTTT

j_call: TRBJ2-5
v_call: TRBV27
clone_size: once
d_call: TRBD1
cdr3_aa: CASQADRGRGETQYF
cdr3_nt: TGTGCCAGCCAGGCGGACAGGGGAAGGGGAGAGACCCAGTACTTC

j_call: TRBJ1-4
v_call: TRBV2
clone_size: few
d_call: -
cdr3_aa: CASITRGPLLNEKLFF
cdr3_nt: TGTGCCAGCATCACGCGGGGGCCACTACTTAATGAAAAACTGTTTTTT

j_call: TRBJ2-3
v_call: TRBV6-5
clone_size: -
d_call: TRBD2
cdr3_aa: CASSYVAGGRSDTQYF
cdr3_nt: TGTGCCAGCAGTTACGTTGCGGGGGGCCGCTCAGATACGCAGTATTTT

j_call: TRBJ1-5
v_call: TRBV2
clone_size: once
d_call: -
cdr3_aa: CASSGGLYSNQPQHF
cdr3_nt: TGTGCCAGCAGTGGAGGCTTATATAGCAATCAGCCCCAGCATTTT

j_call: TRBJ1-5
v_call: TRBV30
clone_size: -
d_call: -
cdr3_aa: CAWTPDINQPQHF
cdr3_nt: TGTGCCTGGACCCCTGACATCAATCAGCCCCAGCATTTT

j_call: TRBJ2-1
v_call: TRBV6-5
clone_size: -
d_call: TRBD2
cdr3_aa: CASSRTSGVLNEQFF
cdr3_nt: TGTGCCAGCAGCCGAACTAGCGGGGTCCTCAATGAGCAGTTCTTC

j_call: TRBJ2-3
v_call: TRBV10-1
clone_size: -
d_call: TRBD2
cdr3_aa: CASSESTASGDIYTDTQYF
cdr3_nt: TGCGCCAGCAGTGAGTCGACGGCTAGCGGGGACATCTACACAGATACGCAGTATTTT

j_call: TRBJ2-5
v_call: TRBV7-9
clone_size: once
d_call: -
cdr3_aa: CASSLLSGTAQETQYF
cdr3_nt: TGTGCCAGCAGCTTATTGTCCGGGACTGCACAAGAGACCCAGTACTTC

j_call: TRBJ2-1
v_call: TRBV7-2
clone_size: -
d_call: -
cdr3_aa: CASSFEAARQNEQFF
cdr3_nt: TGTGCCAGCAGCTTTGAGGCGGCGAGGCAAAATGAGCAGTTCTTC

j_call: TRBJ1-1
v_call: TRBV7-8
clone_size: few
d_call: -
cdr3_aa: CASSDQGGNTEAFF
cdr3_nt: TGTGCCAGCAGCGACCAGGGTGGGAACACTGAAGCTTTCTTT

j_call: TRBJ2-5
v_call: TRBV7-2
clone_size: -
d_call: TRBD2
cdr3_aa: CASSLGVAGGSETQYF
cdr3_nt: TGTGCCAGCAGCTTAGGAGTAGCGGGGGGGTCCGAGACCCAGTACTTC

j_call: TRBJ1-4
v_call: TRBV7-9
clone_size: once
d_call: -
cdr3_aa: CSSSPNGYEKLFF
cdr3_nt: TGTTCCAGCAGCCCCAATGGCTATGAAAAACTGTTTTTT

j_call: TRBJ1-1
v_call: TRBV7-9
clone_size: few
d_call: -
cdr3_aa: CASSLPGQTEAFF
cdr3_nt: TGTGCCAGCAGCTTACCAGGCCAGACTGAAGCTTTCTTT

j_call: TRBJ2-7
v_call: TRBV5-4
clone_size: -
d_call: TRBD2
cdr3_aa: CASSLDRGDYEQYF
cdr3_nt: TGTGCCAGCAGCTTGGACCGGGGGGATTACGAGCAGTACTTC

j_call: TRBJ2-7
v_call: TRBV15
clone_size: -
d_call: -
cdr3_aa: CATSFSGRSSYEQYF
cdr3_nt: TGTGCCACCAGTTTCTCAGGGAGGAGCTCCTACGAGCAGTACTTC

j_call: TRBJ1-2
v_call: TRBV9
clone_size: -
d_call: TRBD1
cdr3_aa: CASSVGSIGQGANYGYTF
cdr3_nt: TGTGCCAGCAGCGTAGGTTCGATCGGACAGGGAGCTAACTATGGCTACACCTTC

j_call: TRBJ1-2
v_call: TRBV11-1
clone_size: -
d_call: -
cdr3_aa: CASSRGDYGYTF
cdr3_nt: TGTGCCAGCAGCCGCGGGGACTATGGCTACACCTTC

j_call: TRBJ2-7
v_call: TRBV18
clone_size: -
d_call: -
cdr3_aa: CASSPPSRSYEQYF
cdr3_nt: TGTGCCAGCTCACCTCCATCGCGCTCCTACGAGCAGTACTTC

j_call: TRBJ1-1
v_call: TRBV19
clone_size: -
d_call: -
cdr3_aa: CASRHGGVAEAFF
cdr3_nt: TGTGCCAGTAGGCACGGCGGGGTTGCTGAAGCTTTCTTT

j_call: TRBJ2-1
v_call: TRBV28
clone_size: -
d_call: -
cdr3_aa: CASSGFVSLRYNEQFF
cdr3_nt: TGTGCCAGCAGCGGGTTTGTGTCCCTCAGATACAATGAGCAGTTCTTC

j_call: TRBJ1-5
v_call: TRBV4-1
clone_size: few
d_call: -
cdr3_aa: CASSRLTAGNQPQHF
cdr3_nt: TGCGCCAGCAGCCGGTTAACAGCTGGCAATCAGCCCCAGCATTTT

j_call: TRBJ1-4
v_call: TRBV5-1
clone_size: once
d_call: -
cdr3_aa: CASSLDQGPREKLFF
cdr3_nt: TGCGCCAGCAGCTTGGATCAGGGGCCGAGAGAAAAACTGTTTTTT

j_call: TRBJ1-3
v_call: TRBV21-1
clone_size: -
d_call: -
cdr3_aa: CASSRNRVVAGNTIYF
cdr3_nt: TGTGCCAGCAGCAGAAACAGGGTTGTGGCCGGAAACACCATATATTTT

j_call: TRBJ1-5
v_call: TRBV7-8
clone_size: -
d_call: -
cdr3_aa: CASSLHYAGEPQHF
cdr3_nt: TGTGCCAGCAGCTTACATTATGCGGGGGAGCCCCAGCATTTT

j_call: TRBJ1-2
v_call: TRBV7-6
clone_size: once
d_call: TRBD1
cdr3_aa: CASSPRIPGQFLPYGYTF
cdr3_nt: TGTGCCAGCAGCCCCCGGATTCCGGGACAGTTTCTCCCCTATGGCTACACCTTC

j_call: TRBJ1-6
v_call: TRBV18
clone_size: -
d_call: -
cdr3_aa: CASSPSKGIKDNSPLHF
cdr3_nt: TGTGCCAGCTCACCGTCTAAGGGGATCAAGGATAATTCACCCCTCCACTTT

j_call: TRBJ1-2
v_call: TRBV7-2
clone_size: -
d_call: TRBD1
cdr3_aa: CASSSGTGTSYGYTF
cdr3_nt: TGTGCCAGCAGCTCCGGGACAGGGACTAGCTATGGCTACACCTTC

j_call: TRBJ1-2
v_call: TRBV9
clone_size: -
d_call: -
cdr3_aa: CASSVGQAYGYTF
cdr3_nt: TGTGCCAGCAGCGTAGGACAGGCTTATGGCTACACCTTC

j_call: TRBJ1-1
v_call: TRBV11-3
clone_size: once
d_call: TRBD1
cdr3_aa: CASSLETGSEAFF
cdr3_nt: TGTGCCAGCAGCCTGGAGACAGGGTCTGAAGCTTTCTTT

j_call: TRBJ2-7
v_call: TRBV7-9
clone_size: -
d_call: -
cdr3_aa: CSSRLGPYEQYF
cdr3_nt: TGTTCCAGCAGATTGGGCCCCTACGAGCAGTACTTC

j_call: TRBJ2-2
v_call: TRBV6-6
clone_size: -
d_call: TRBD2
cdr3_aa: CASSAGGPENTGELFF
cdr3_nt: TGTGCCAGCAGTGCGGGGGGGCCGGAGAACACCGGGGAGCTGTTTTTT

j_call: TRBJ1-5
v_call: TRBV5-5
clone_size: -
d_call: TRBD1
cdr3_aa: CASSLIGTGINQPQHF
cdr3_nt: TGTGCCAGCAGCTTGATAGGGACAGGAATCAATCAGCCCCAGCATTTT

j_call: TRBJ2-3
v_call: TRBV7-8
clone_size: -
d_call: -
cdr3_aa: CASSSGLGLDTQYF
cdr3_nt: TGTGCCAGCAGCTCGGGTCTTGGGTTGGATACGCAGTATTTT

j_call: TRBJ2-7
v_call: TRBV5-4
clone_size: -
d_call: TRBD2
cdr3_aa: CASSREGGRSSYEQYF
cdr3_nt: TGTGCCAGCAGCCGGGAGGGGGGACGGAGCTCCTACGAGCAGTACTTC

j_call: TRBJ1-5
v_call: TRBV5-8
clone_size: -
d_call: -
cdr3_aa: CASSLVSGFQPQHF
cdr3_nt: TGTGCCAGCAGCTTGGTTTCGGGGTTCCAGCCCCAGCATTTT

j_call: TRBJ1-1
v_call: TRBV5-6
clone_size: -
d_call: TRBD1
cdr3_aa: CASSTDRARSTEAFF
cdr3_nt: TGTGCCAGCAGCACGGACAGGGCGAGGAGCACTGAAGCTTTCTTT

j_call: TRBJ1-1
v_call: TRBV7-3
clone_size: -
d_call: TRBD1
cdr3_aa: CASSETGTHTEAFF
cdr3_nt: TGTGCCAGCAGCGAGACAGGGACGCACACTGAAGCTTTCTTT

j_call: TRBJ2-1
v_call: TRBV28
clone_size: -
d_call: -
cdr3_aa: CASSFREYNEQFF
cdr3_nt: TGTGCCAGCAGTTTCCGGGAGTACAATGAGCAGTTCTTC

j_call: TRBJ2-2
v_call: TRBV6-1
clone_size: -
d_call: -
cdr3_aa: CASSEQGRNTGELFF
cdr3_nt: TGTGCCAGCAGTGAACAGGGGAGGAACACCGGGGAGCTGTTTTTT

j_call: TRBJ1-3
v_call: TRBV6-5
clone_size: few
d_call: TRBD1
cdr3_aa: CASSPSGQGGNTIYF
cdr3_nt: TGTGCCAGCAGTCCATCCGGACAGGGTGGAAACACCATATATTTT

j_call: TRBJ1-6
v_call: TRBV2
clone_size: -
d_call: -
cdr3_aa: CASSAFQAGNSPLHF
cdr3_nt: TGTGCCAGCAGCGCCTTTCAGGCGGGGAATTCACCCCTCCACTTT

j_call: TRBJ1-1
v_call: TRBV19
clone_size: -
d_call: TRBD1
cdr3_aa: CASSITPRQGNTEAFF
cdr3_nt: TGTGCCAGTAGTATCACCCCCAGACAGGGGAACACTGAAGCTTTCTTT

j_call: TRBJ2-7
v_call: TRBV10-3
clone_size: -
d_call: TRBD1
cdr3_aa: CAIRQQTGSEQYF
cdr3_nt: TGTGCCATACGTCAACAGACAGGGTCCGAGCAGTACTTC

j_call: TRBJ2-2
v_call: TRBV18
clone_size: few
d_call: TRBD1
cdr3_aa: CASSRDRGKAGELFF
cdr3_nt: TGTGCCAGCTCTCGGGACAGGGGCAAAGCCGGGGAGCTGTTTTTT

j_call: TRBJ1-1
v_call: TRBV7-9
clone_size: -
d_call: -
cdr3_aa: CSSNPQVMNTEAFF
cdr3_nt: TGTTCCAGCAATCCACAGGTCATGAACACTGAAGCTTTCTTT

j_call: TRBJ2-2
v_call: TRBV29-1
clone_size: -
d_call: TRBD2
cdr3_aa: CSVVTSGELTGELFF
cdr3_nt: TGCAGCGTGGTGACTAGCGGGGAGCTTACCGGGGAGCTGTTTTTT